Below are 9 T cell receptor beta chains sequenced from a single sample in a study of T cell responses to AZD1222 COVID-19 vaccine. Using immunoSEQ multiplex PCR, the repertoire was profiled, and TCRdb retains in-frame clones only, with some absent. The sample includes some 200,000 clones, 80% to 95% of them seen just once. The material was peripheral blood, obtained on day 0 of AZD1222 vaccination. These receptors were taken from an adult in good health.

The chain combines TRBV11-3 with TRBJ2-1; D could derive from TRBD1 or TRBD2 (6 bases each). With 4 bases removed from V and 6 bases from J, the gap between germline ends came to 19 bases. This CDR3 is 16 amino acids long. Germline V CDR1 and CDR2: SGHNT, YENEEA. CDR3 loop: CASSSGGPGSTNEQFF. CDR3 nucleotides: TGTGCCAGCAGCTCTGGGGGGCCCGGGAGTACCAATGAGCAGTTCTTC.

The chain is built from TRBV25-1 and TRBJ1-4, with D uncertain. Germline assignment: CDR1 MGHDK and CDR2 SYGVNS. The CDR3 extends over 15 amino acids. V shed 1 base and J shed 0 bases, with 6 bases lying between them. The chain's CDR3 is CASSESASTNEKLFF. The CDR3 DNA sequence: TGTGCCAGCAGTGAATCGGCTTCAACTAATGAAAAACTGTTTTTT.

The V and J genes are TRBV15 and TRBJ1-1; the D is unclear. Germline-derived CDR1 and CDR2 are LNHNV and YYDKDF (reference sequence). V lost 1 base, J lost 0 bases, and 9 bases lay in between. The CDR3 runs to 15 residues. CDR3 protein: CATSRVGYLNTEAFF. The CDR3 DNA reads as TGTGCCACCAGCAGAGTCGGGTACCTGAACACTGAAGCTTTCTTT.

The chain joins TRBV20-1 to TRBJ1-1; 9 bases fit TRBD1. The CDR3 consists of 11 residues. Germline-derived CDR1 and CDR2 are DFQATT and SNEGSKA (reference sequence). Trimming removed 4 bases from V and 10 bases from J; junction bases left unmatched: 4. The CDR3 bases are TGCAGTGCTACCCCGGGACAGGGAGCTTTCTTT. Encoded protein: CSATPGQGAFF.

There are a few counts of this clone. V is TRBV3-1 (or the pseudogene TRBV3-2) and J is TRBJ2-2; D possibly uses TRBD1 or TRBD2 (5 bases each). The germline V and J ends were trimmed by 1 base and 6 bases, with 12 bases remaining between them. Germline V gives CDR1 LGHDT, CDR2 YNNKEL (reference sequence). The CDR3 has 15 residues. The CDR3 reads CASSQVSGAPGELFF. The CDR3 DNA reads as TGTGCCAGCAGCCAAGTATCCGGGGCCCCCGGGGAGCTGTTTTTT.

The rearrangement joins TRBV18 to TRBJ2-7, with 7 nucleotides matching TRBD2. The CDR3 has 15 residues. Germline loops: CDR1 KGHSH, CDR2 LQKENI. Losses at the gene ends were 3 bases for V and 1 base for J; bases not matched to a gene: 6. CDR3 DNA: TGTGCCAGCTCACCTAAGGCTAGCGGATCCTACGAGCAGTACTTC. This sequence encodes CASSPKASGSYEQYF.

The chain uses TRBV12-5 and TRBJ2-1; the D is unclear. This CDR3 is built from 14 residues. Germline-derived CDR1 and CDR2 are LGHNT and FRNRAP. Trimming left V 3 bases short and J 5 bases short, with 11 bases between. The CDR3 bases are TGTGCTAGTGGTTTTCCCCGACACAACAATGAGCAGTTCTTC. It yields the protein CASGFPRHNNEQFF. The complete variable domain, with remaining parts taken from reference TRBV12-5 and TRBJ2-1, reads DARVTQTPRHKVTEMGQEVTMRCQPILGHNTVFWYRQTMMQGLELLAYFRNRAPLDDSGMPKDRFSAEMPDATLATLKIQPSEPRDSAVYFCASGFPRHNNEQFFGPGTRLTVL.

The V and J genes are TRBV5-4 and TRBJ1-2, with unresolved D. The ends were cut back, 4 bases at V and 4 bases at J, with 14 bases in the middle. The V gene's germline CDR1 is SGHNT and CDR2 YYREEE (reference sequence). This CDR3 spans 14 amino acids. CDR3 sequence (DNA): TGTGCCAGCAGCGAAGATGGACTTCTCTATGGCTACACCTTC. It encodes CASSEDGLLYGYTF.

The CDR3 here is CASSESAPGQLNEKLFF. The CDR3 DNA sequence: TGCGCCAGCAGTGAGTCGGCCCCGGGACAGCTCAATGAAAAACTGTTTTTT. This chain joins TRBV10-1 and TRBJ1-4; TRBD1 agrees at 7 bases. Germline V CDR1 and CDR2: WNHNN, SYGVQD (reference sequence). The CDR3 contains 17 residues. V lost 0 bases to trimming and J lost 5 bases; unmatched junction nucleotides: 9.